This T cell receptor (beta chain) was recovered during a study of T cell clusters in autoimmune cytopenias. Tens of thousands of genome equivalents of blood DNA were amplified for TRB. One tube held mixed TRB-A and TRB-B primer pools for touch-down PCR. TCRdb reprocessed the multiplex PCR reads and stores each CDR3 protein as one record, lacking DNA. The sample table includes about 6,300 distinct CDR3 sequences. Germline CDR1 reads SGHNT; CDR2 reads YENEEA. CDR3 length: 14 amino acids. These same records also appear under a second study, on T cell repertoires in aging, cancer and after chemotherapy. That publication notes: Donors were grouped into six age bands spanning 30 or younger through 70 or older. Median generation probability rose over the chemotherapy interval in each cancer cohort, suggesting rebound thymic output.

Input material: peripheral blood. This receptor was obtained from a human donor in good health. This chain links TRBV11-3 with TRBJ2-5. The CDR3 loop is CASSLMLSEETQYF.